Reported below is one T cell receptor beta chain. This entry is derived from a study of PD-1 blockade in classical Hodgkin lymphoma. Time point in this sample: newly diagnosed, previously untreated cHL patient sample. Here immunoSEQ multiplex PCR was the method, and the copy in TCRdb shows in-frame clones only, minus some. The sample consists of over 25,000 clones, around 94% of them appearing once. The sequence was obtained from a human donor with classical Hodgkin lymphoma. Sequencing was carried out using peripheral blood mononuclear cells (PBMCs).

CDR3 in DNA: TGTGCCAGCAGCTCCTCCGGGACAGGGAATTCACCCCTCCACTTT. Translated: CASSSSGTGNSPLHF. The rearrangement joins TRBV13 to TRBJ1-6, with 9 bases aligning to TRBD1. The CDR3 length is 15 residues. Germline CDR1 is PRHDT and CDR2 is FYEKMQ (reference sequence). V gave up 4 bases and J gave up 7 bases; unmatched junction bases: 5.